Listed below are T cell receptor beta chains from one sample, sequenced in a study of cytomegalovirus exposure and HLA in healthy donors. The method was immunoSEQ multiplex PCR; TCRdb's version includes in-frame clones alone and lacks a portion of them. Here the sample spans about 150,000 clones, about 84% being singletons. Sequenced material: PBMCs. The origin of the receptors is a woman aged 35 to 49 in good health and CMV-seropositive. The CDR3 runs from the conserved cysteine through the conserved F or W. The order of the fields is D gene, CDR3 length, clone size, J gene, V gene, CDR3 DNA, CDR3 protein. The D gene is left open where the match is weak. Clone size is stated in some rows and not others, as once, few, many or a class when expanded.

>TRBD2|11|.|TRBJ2-3|TRBV29-1
TGCAGCGTTGACTCGGGGGGGGCGCAGTATTTT
CSVDSGGAQYF
>TRBD2|16|.|TRBJ2-1|TRBV5-6
TGTGCCAGCAGACCCTATAGCGGGAGGGCCGGTCATGAGCAGTTCTTC
CASRPYSGRAGHEQFF
>TRBD2|15|.|TRBJ2-1|TRBV9
TGTGCCAGCAGCGCGGACCTAGCGGACTACAATGAGCAGTTCTTC
CASSADLADYNEQFF
>.|15|.|TRBJ2-3|TRBV13
TGTGCCAGCAGCTTAGATCGGCTAGCCACAGATACGCAGTATTTT
CASSLDRLATDTQYF
>TRBD1|17|.|TRBJ2-6|TRBV11-2
TGTGCCAGCAGCTCGTGGACAGGAGGCTCTGGGGCCAACGTCCTGACTTTC
CASSSWTGGSGANVLTF
>.|14|.|TRBJ2-1|TRBV21-1
TGTGCCAGCAGCTCGGGACTAGACAACAATGAGCAGTTCTTC
CASSSGLDNNEQFF
>.|15|.|TRBJ1-3|TRBV7-2
TGTGCCAGCAGCTCCTCGGGGGGGCGCGGAAACACCATATATTTT
CASSSSGGRGNTIYF
>.|13|once|TRBJ1-2|TRBV7-9
TGTGCCAGCAACAGACAGGACAACTATGGCTACACCTTC
CASNRQDNYGYTF
>.|15|.|TRBJ1-1|TRBV7-9
TGTGCCAGCAGCAACAAAATCGGACAGAGAAGTGAAGCTTTCTTT
CASSNKIGQRSEAFF
>.|12|.|TRBJ2-7|TRBV28
TGTGCCAGCAGTCGCCCGGTATACGAGCAGTACTTC
CASSRPVYEQYF
>.|14|.|TRBJ1-6|TRBV10-1
TGCGCCAGCAGTGGATCCGCAGAGGGCTCACCCCTCCACTTT
CASSGSAEGSPLHF
>.|13|.|TRBJ1-1|TRBV7-8
TGTGCCAGCAGCTTAGGGCATGGCACTGAAGCTTTCTTT
CASSLGHGTEAFF
>TRBD2|14|.|TRBJ2-1|TRBV6-5
TGTGCCAGCAGATCTAGCGGGAGGGGTGATGAGCAGTTCTTC
CASRSSGRGDEQFF
>.|14|.|TRBJ1-2|TRBV6-6
TGTGCCAGCAGGTCCCCGGGTCGACTCTATGGCTACACCTTC
CASRSPGRLYGYTF
>.|16|.|TRBJ2-3|TRBV11-3
TGTGCCAGCAGCTTGGGACTCACGTCCGGCACAGATACGCAGTATTTT
CASSLGLTSGTDTQYF
>TRBD1|15|few|TRBJ1-5|TRBV19
TGTGCCAGTAGTAGGCCAACAGGGGTGGTTCAGCCCCAGCATTTT
CASSRPTGVVQPQHF
>TRBD2|16|.|TRBJ2-1|TRBV30
TGTGCCTGGATCACCCGCGGGAGAATTCTTTGGAATGAGCAGTTCTTC
CAWITRGRILWNEQFF
>.|14|.|TRBJ2-5|TRBV27
TGTGCCAGCAGTTTAGGCAGGGGAAGGGAGACCCAGTACTTC
CASSLGRGRETQYF
>.|12|once|TRBJ2-7|TRBV7-9
TGTGCCAGCAGCTTAGCGGGAGGTAGGCAGTACTTC
CASSLAGGRQYF
>TRBD1|14|.|TRBJ1-2|TRBV6-1
TGTGCCAGCAACCAAGACAGGGGTAACTATGGCTACACCTTC
CASNQDRGNYGYTF
>TRBD2|16|.|TRBJ2-7|TRBV5-4
TGTGCCAGCAGCTTGGGGGTAGCGGGAGGTTCCTACGAGCAGTACTTC
CASSLGVAGGSYEQYF
>.|13|.|TRBJ1-4|TRBV29-1
TGCAGCGTTCACTCACCGCCATCGGAAAAACTGTTTTTT
CSVHSPPSEKLFF
>.|18|.|TRBJ1-4|TRBV2
TGTGCCAGCAGTGACCAGGGTCAGTTTTCATTTGGCGGTGAAAAACTGTTTTTT
CASSDQGQFSFGGEKLFF
>.|13|.|TRBJ1-5|TRBV28
TGTGCCACCATTGGGGGGAGCAATCAGCCCCAGCATTTT
CATIGGSNQPQHF
>.|13|once|TRBJ1-2|TRBV28
TGTGCCAGCAGTTTAAGGGCAGGACTTGGCTACACCTTC
CASSLRAGLGYTF
>.|15|.|TRBJ2-7|TRBV7-8
TGTGCCAGCAGCTCCTCGGAGACACCTGCGGGGGAGCAGTACTTC
CASSSSETPAGEQYF
>.|15|.|TRBJ1-2|TRBV2
TGTGCCAGCAGACAACGGGACATAGCTCTTCCCGGCTACACCTTC
CASRQRDIALPGYTF
>.|15|.|TRBJ2-2|TRBV5-5
TGTGCCAGCAGCTTCATGGAGGGTTCGGCCGGGGAGCTGTTTTTT
CASSFMEGSAGELFF
>.|16|.|TRBJ2-7|TRBV6-5
TGTGCCAGCAGTTACTTTGACCCGGCGGGGCCGTACGAGCAGTACTTC
CASSYFDPAGPYEQYF